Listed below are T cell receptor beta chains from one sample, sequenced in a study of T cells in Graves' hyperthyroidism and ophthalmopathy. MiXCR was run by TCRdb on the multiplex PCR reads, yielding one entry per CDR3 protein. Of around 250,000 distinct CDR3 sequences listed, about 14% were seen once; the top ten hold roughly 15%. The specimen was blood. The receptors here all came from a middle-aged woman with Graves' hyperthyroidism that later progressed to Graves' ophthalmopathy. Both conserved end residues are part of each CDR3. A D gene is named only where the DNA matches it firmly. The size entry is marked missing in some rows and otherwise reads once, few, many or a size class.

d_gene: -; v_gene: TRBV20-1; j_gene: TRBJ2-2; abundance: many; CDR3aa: CSASPPGPRWNTGELFF; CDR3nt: TGCAGTGCTAGTCCGCCAGGGCCGCGATGGAACACCGGGGAGCTGTTTTTT
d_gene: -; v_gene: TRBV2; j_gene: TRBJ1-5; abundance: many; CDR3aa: CASSDPGRVQPQHF; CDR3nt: TGTGCCAGCAGTGATCCTGGGAGGGTTCAGCCCCAGCATTTT
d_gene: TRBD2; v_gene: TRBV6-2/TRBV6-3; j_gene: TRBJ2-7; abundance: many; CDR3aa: CASGREVRYEQYF; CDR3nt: TGTGCCAGCGGGCGGGAGGTACGGTACGAGCAGTACTTC
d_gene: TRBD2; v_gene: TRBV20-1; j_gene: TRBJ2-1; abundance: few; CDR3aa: CSAREGLAGFFWFF; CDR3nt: TGCAGTGCTAGAGAGGGACTAGCGGGATTCTTTTGGTTCTTC
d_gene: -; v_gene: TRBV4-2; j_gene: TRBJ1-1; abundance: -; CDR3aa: CASSQEWEGNTEAFF; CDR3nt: TGTGCCAGCAGCCAAGAGTGGGAGGGGAACACTGAAGCTTTCTTT
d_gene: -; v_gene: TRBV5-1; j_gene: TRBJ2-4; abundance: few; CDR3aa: CASSLGGRSGVIQYF; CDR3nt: TGCGCCAGCAGCTTGGGTGGCAGGAGTGGGGTCATTCAGTACTTC
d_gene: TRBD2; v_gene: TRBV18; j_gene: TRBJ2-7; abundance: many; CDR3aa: CASSPLFAGREGREQYF; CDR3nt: TGTGCCAGCTCACCACTTTTCGCCGGGCGGGAGGGCCGCGAGCAGTACTTC
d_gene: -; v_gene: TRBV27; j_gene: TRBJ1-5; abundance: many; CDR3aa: CASSLGRGSNQPQHF; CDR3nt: TGTGCCAGCAGTTTAGGCAGGGGAAGCAATCAGCCCCAGCATTTT
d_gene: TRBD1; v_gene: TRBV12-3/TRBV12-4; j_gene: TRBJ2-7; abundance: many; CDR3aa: CASTLGQGAYEQYF; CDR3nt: TGTGCCAGCACCCTGGGACAGGGGGCCTACGAGCAGTACTTC
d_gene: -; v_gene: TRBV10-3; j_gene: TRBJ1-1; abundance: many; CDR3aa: CAISEEKGAMNTEAFF; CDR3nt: TGTGCCATCAGTGAGGAAAAGGGAGCCATGAACACTGAAGCTTTCTTT
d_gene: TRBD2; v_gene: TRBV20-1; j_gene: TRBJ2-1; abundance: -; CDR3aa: CSASQPVLAGFNEQFF; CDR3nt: TGCAGTGCTAGCCAGCCGGTTCTAGCGGGTTTCAATGAGCAGTTCTTC
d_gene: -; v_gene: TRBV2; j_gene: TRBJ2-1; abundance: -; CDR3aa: CASSLNWGREIEQFF; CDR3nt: TGTGCCAGCAGCTTAAACTGGGGCAGGGAAATTGAGCAGTTCTTC
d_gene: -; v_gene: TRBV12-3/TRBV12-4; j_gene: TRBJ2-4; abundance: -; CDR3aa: CASSPRLGAKNIQYF; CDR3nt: TGTGCCAGCAGTCCTCGATTGGGAGCCAAAAACATTCAGTACTTC
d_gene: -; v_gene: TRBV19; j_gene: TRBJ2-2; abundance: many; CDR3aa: CASTTYMDGELFF; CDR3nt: TGTGCCAGTACCACCTACATGGACGGGGAGCTGTTTTTT
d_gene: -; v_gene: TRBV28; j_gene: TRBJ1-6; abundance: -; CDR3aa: CASNPGVTPLHF; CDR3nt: TGTGCCAGCAATCCAGGGGTAACCCCCCTCCACTTT
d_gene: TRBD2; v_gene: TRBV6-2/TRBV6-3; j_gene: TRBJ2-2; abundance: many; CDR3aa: CASSLPSGRANTGELFF; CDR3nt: TGTGCCTCCTCCCTGCCTAGCGGGAGGGCTAACACCGGGGAGCTGTTTTTT
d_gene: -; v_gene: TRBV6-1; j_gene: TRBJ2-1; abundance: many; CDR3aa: CASSGSASYNEQFF; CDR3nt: TGTGCCAGCAGTGGTAGCGCTTCCTACAATGAGCAGTTCTTC
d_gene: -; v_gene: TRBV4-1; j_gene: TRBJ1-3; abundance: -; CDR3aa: CASSPPGALFGNTIYF; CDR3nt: TGCGCCAGCAGCCCGCCGGGGGCGCTCTTCGGAAACACCATATATTTT
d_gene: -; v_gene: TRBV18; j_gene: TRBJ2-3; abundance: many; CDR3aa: CASSPPSLSRDTQYF; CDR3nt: TGTGCCAGCTCACCACCCTCTCTCTCTCGGGATACGCAGTATTTT
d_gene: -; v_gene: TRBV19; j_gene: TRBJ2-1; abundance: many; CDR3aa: CASNDHSYNEQFF; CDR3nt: TGTGCCAGTAATGATCACTCCTACAATGAGCAGTTCTTC
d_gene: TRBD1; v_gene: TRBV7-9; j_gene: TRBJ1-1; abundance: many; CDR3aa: CASSRRDREGWGTEAFF; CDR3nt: TGTGCCAGCAGCCGAAGGGACAGGGAAGGATGGGGCACTGAAGCTTTCTTT
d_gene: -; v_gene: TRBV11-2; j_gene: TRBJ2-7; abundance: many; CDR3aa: CASSNLRVSYEQYF; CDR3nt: TGTGCCAGCAGCAACCTTCGGGTCTCCTACGAGCAGTACTTC
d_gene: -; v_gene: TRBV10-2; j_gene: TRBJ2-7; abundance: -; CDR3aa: CASSESYTGKAYEQYF; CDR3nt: TGCGCCAGCAGTGAGTCGTATACGGGAAAAGCCTACGAGCAGTACTTC
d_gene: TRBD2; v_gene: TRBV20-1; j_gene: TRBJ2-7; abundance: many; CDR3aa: CSAREGTSGRSEQYF; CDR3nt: TGCAGTGCTAGAGAAGGGACTAGCGGGAGATCCGAGCAGTACTTC
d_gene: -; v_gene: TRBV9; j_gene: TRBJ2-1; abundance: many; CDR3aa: CASSLTGSGEQFF; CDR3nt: TGTGCCAGCAGCCTTACAGGGTCGGGCGAGCAGTTCTTC
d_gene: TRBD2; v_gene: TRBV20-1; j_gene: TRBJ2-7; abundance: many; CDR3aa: CSAQPSGPYEQYF; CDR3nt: TGCAGTGCTCAACCTAGCGGACCCTACGAGCAGTACTTC
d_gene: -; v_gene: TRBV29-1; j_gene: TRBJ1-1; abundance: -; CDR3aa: CSYRSGMDTEAFF; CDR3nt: TGCAGCTACAGGAGTGGTATGGACACTGAAGCTTTCTTT
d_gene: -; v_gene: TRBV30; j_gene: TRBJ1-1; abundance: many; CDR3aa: CAWSYGNTEAFF; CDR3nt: TGTGCCTGGAGTTATGGGAACACTGAAGCTTTCTTT
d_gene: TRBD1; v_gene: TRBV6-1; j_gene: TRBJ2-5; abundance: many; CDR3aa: CASSPRQGGQETQYF; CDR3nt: TGTGCCAGCAGTCCCCGACAGGGGGGCCAAGAGACCCAGTACTTC
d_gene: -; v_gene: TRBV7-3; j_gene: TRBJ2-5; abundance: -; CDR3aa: CASSVRGDEQETQYF; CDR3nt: TGTGCCAGCAGCGTTAGGGGAGATGAACAAGAGACCCAGTACTTC
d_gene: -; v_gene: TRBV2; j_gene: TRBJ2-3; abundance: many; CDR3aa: CASRGGPDTQYF; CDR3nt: TGTGCCAGCAGAGGAGGTCCTGATACGCAGTATTTT
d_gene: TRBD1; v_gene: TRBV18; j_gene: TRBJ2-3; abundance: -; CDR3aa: CASSPWDSLLGKDTQYF; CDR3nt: TGTGCCAGCTCACCGTGGGACAGTTTATTGGGGAAGGATACGCAGTATTTT
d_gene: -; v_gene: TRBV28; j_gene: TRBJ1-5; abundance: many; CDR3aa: CASRDSNQPQHF; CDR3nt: TGTGCCAGCAGGGATAGCAATCAGCCCCAGCATTTT
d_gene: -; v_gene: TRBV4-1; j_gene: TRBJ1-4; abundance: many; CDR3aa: CASSPGSAAEKLFF; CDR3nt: TGCGCCAGCAGCCCCGGGAGCGCTGCTGAAAAACTGTTTTTT
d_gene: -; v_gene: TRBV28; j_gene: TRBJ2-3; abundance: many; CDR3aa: CASSFRFDDTQYF; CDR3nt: TGTGCCAGCAGTTTCAGATTTGATGATACGCAGTATTTT
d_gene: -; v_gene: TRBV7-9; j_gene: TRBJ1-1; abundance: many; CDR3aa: CASSSAGNTEAFF; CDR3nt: TGTGCCAGCAGCTCAGCGGGGAACACTGAAGCTTTCTTT
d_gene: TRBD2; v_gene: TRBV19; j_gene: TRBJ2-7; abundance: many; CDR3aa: CASSRSGLAGRQYF; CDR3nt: TGTGCCAGTAGTCGAAGCGGACTAGCGGGTAGGCAGTACTTC
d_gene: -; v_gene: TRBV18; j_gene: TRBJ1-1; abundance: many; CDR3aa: CASSSHGNTEAFF; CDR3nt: TGTGCCAGCTCCTCCCACGGGAACACTGAAGCTTTCTTT
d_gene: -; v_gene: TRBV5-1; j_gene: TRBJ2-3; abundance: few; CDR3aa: CASSLLSGWGPDTQYF; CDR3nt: TGCGCCAGCAGCTTGTTGTCAGGGTGGGGGCCAGATACGCAGTATTTT
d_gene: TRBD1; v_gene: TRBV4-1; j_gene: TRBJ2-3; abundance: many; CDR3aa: CASSQRFRAAKTGGRGSWIDTQYF; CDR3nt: TGCGCCAGCAGCCAACGTTTCCGAGCCGCGAAAACGGGTGGCAGGGGGAGTTGGATAGATACGCAGTATTTT
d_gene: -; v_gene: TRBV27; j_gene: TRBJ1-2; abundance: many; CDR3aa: CASGYRRWENYGYTF; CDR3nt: TGTGCCAGCGGTTACCGAAGATGGGAGAACTATGGCTACACCTTC
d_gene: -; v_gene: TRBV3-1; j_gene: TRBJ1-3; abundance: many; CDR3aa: CASSPSGRGSGNTIYF; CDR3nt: TGTGCCAGCAGCCCTTCGGGACGGGGGTCTGGAAACACCATATATTTT